The entry below describes one TCR beta chain. Blood specimens came from baseline, cycle 4 day 1, and cycle 7 day 1. The data originate from a study of OX40 agonist ivuxolimab in advanced cancers. About the study: Past anti-PD-1, anti-PD-L1 or anti-CTLA-4 therapy was accepted, and 30% to 45% had received some.

The data were produced by immunoSEQ multiplex PCR, yet TCRdb's version contains in-frame clones alone and is incomplete. The data hold tens of thousands of clones, with around 92% observed a single time. CDR1 LGHNA and CDR2 YSLEER come from the germline V gene. V lost 0 bases and J lost 3, with 5 bases in between. CDR3 size: 13 residues. This sequence originates from an adult with an advanced solid tumor such as melanoma, head and neck, liver or kidney cancer. J is TRBJ2-5 and V is TRBV4-3; D is unclear. Sequenced material: CD4+ or CD8+ T cells sorted from blood, taken in a trial of the OX40 agonist ivuxolimab. CDR3 sequence (DNA): TGCGCCAGCAGCCAAGATCGAGAAGAGACCCAGTACTTC. This encodes CASSQDREETQYF.